A single sample is the source of the 27 T cell receptor beta chains below, sequenced in a study of blood T cell repertoires in COVID-19. Profiled with immunoSEQ multiplex PCR; TCRdb holds only in-frame clones, not every one. The sample yields 250,000 to 350,000 clones, 88% seen once. Sequencing was done on a sample of PBMCs or T cells enriched from blood (not recorded which). Every receptor here comes from a woman aged 55-69 years in a cohort exposed to, infected with or recovered from COVID-19 (not recorded which).

This sequence joins TRBV5-1 and TRBJ2-1; D may be TRBD1 (6 bases). Germline lookup yields CDR1 SGHRS and CDR2 YFSETQ. This CDR3 contains 15 residues. Trimming took off 2 bases at V and 2 bases at J, with 11 bases between the two ends. The chain's CDR3 is CASSFEGQPYNEQFF. The CDR3 DNA is TGCGCCAGCAGCTTTGAGGGACAACCCTACAATGAGCAGTTCTTC.

This sequence joins TRBV20-1 and TRBJ2-1; 7 nucleotides line up with TRBD2. Unmatched junction bases numbered 8, after V lost 3 bases and J lost 9 bases. From germline, CDR1 is DFQATT and CDR2 SNEGSKA (reference sequence). The CDR3 extends over 13 amino acids. Here the CDR3 DNA reads TGCAGTGCTAGTGACCGGGGGGTGATTGAGCAGTTCTTC. This gives the protein CSASDRGVIEQFF.

The rearrangement links TRBV7-9 to TRBJ1-1, with TRBD1 matching 7 bases. The length of the CDR3 is 14 residues. In germline, CDR1 is SEHNR, CDR2 FQNEAQ (reference sequence). With 5 bases clipped from V and 0 bases from J, the junction kept 3 bases outside the gene matches. The chain's CDR3 is CASSAGQLNTEAFF. The CDR3 DNA reads TGTGCCAGCAGCGCGGGACAGTTGAACACTGAAGCTTTCTTT.

The chain carries TRBV21-1 and TRBJ1-4. TRBV21-1 is deemed a pseudogene. The CDR3 sequence is 12 residues long. The CDR3 DNA reads TGTGCCAGCGTCGGGTCGGGGGACAAACTGTTTTTT. Its translation: CASVGSGDKLFF.

The V call is TRBV7-6, the J call TRBJ2-5, with TRBD2 matching over 9 bases. Trimming at V came to 2 bases and at J to 5 bases, leaving 9 bases not matched to a gene. The CDR3 spans 16 residues. Germline assignment: CDR1 SGHVS and CDR2 FNYEAQ. In nucleotides, the CDR3 is TGTGCCAGCAGCTTATCTCCGGGACTAGCTAGCGAGACCCAGTACTTC. Protein sequence: CASSLSPGLASETQYF.

The rearrangement uses TRBV6-6 and TRBJ1-5; D is uncertain. Trimming removed 2 bases at V and 5 bases at J, with 10 bases between. The CDR3 is made up of 14 amino acids. Germline CDR1 and CDR2: MNHNY and SVGAGI (reference sequence). CDR3 DNA: TGTGCCAGCAGTTACATTGGAGGGTATCAGCCCCAGCATTTT. Amino acids: CASSYIGGYQPQHF.

The chain joins TRBV3-1 (or the pseudogene TRBV3-2) to TRBJ2-7; 7 bases align to TRBD1. Per germline, CDR1 LGHDT and CDR2 YNNKEL (reference sequence). There are 15 residues in the CDR3. The junction had 7 bases not matched to a gene; V was cut back by 4 bases and J by 1 base. CDR3 coding DNA: TGTGCCAGCAGCCGGGACAGTGGGGGATCCTACGAGCAGTACTTC. As protein: CASSRDSGGSYEQYF.

V is TRBV9 and J is TRBJ2-7; a weak D match, TRBD2 (6 bases). CDR1 and CDR2 (germline): SGDLS, YYNGEE. The CDR3 is 14 residues long. The V end lost 0 bases, the J end lost 7 bases, and 14 bases lay between the germline ends. The CDR3 loop reads CASSVEEGDGEQYF. The DNA of the CDR3 is TGTGCCAGCAGCGTAGAGGAGGGAGACGGGGAGCAGTACTTC.

The chain employs TRBV19 and TRBJ1-1; weak D call: TRBD1 (6 bases). The CDR3 totals 13 residues. V was shortened by 6 bases and J by 3 bases, with 11 bases between the two germline ends. The germline gives CDR1 LNHDA, CDR2 SQIVND (reference sequence). The DNA of the CDR3 is TGTGCCAGTAGCCCCGACAGGTACACTGAAGCTTTCTTT. Translating gives CASSPDRYTEAFF.

This clone was detected only once. V and J are TRBV28 and TRBJ2-7; 9 bases fit TRBD1. Germline V gives CDR1 MDHEN, CDR2 SYDVKM. This CDR3 is built from 16 residues. V gave up 3 bases and J gave up 9 bases; unmatched junction bases: 15. CDR3 region: CASSFEGLGQGLGQYF. The DNA for the CDR3 is TGTGCCAGCAGTTTCGAGGGCCTGGGACAGGGCCTCGGGCAGTACTTC.

The J gene is TRBJ2-7, the V gene TRBV6-5; 9 positions match TRBD1. The CDR3 is made up of 15 amino acids. V lost 6 bases, J lost 0 bases, and 6 bases stayed unmatched. The germline CDR1 and CDR2 sequences are MNHEY and SVGAGI. This CDR3 is CASRTGTGSSYEQYF. The DNA of the CDR3 is TGTGCCAGCAGAACCGGGACAGGGAGCTCCTACGAGCAGTACTTC.

The chain is built from TRBV12-5 and TRBJ2-1; TRBD1 is a possible D gene (7 bases). From germline, CDR1 is LGHNT and CDR2 FRNRAP. The CDR3 is made up of 15 amino acids. The ends were cut back, 1 base at V and 6 bases at J, with 13 bases in the middle. The CDR3 region has the DNA TGTGCTAGTGGTTTGGGGGCAGGGGGACTCAATGAGCAGTTCTTC. Encoded protein: CASGLGAGGLNEQFF.

J is TRBJ2-1 and V is TRBV27, with 7 bases lining up with TRBD2. V gave up 3 bases and J gave up 1 base; unmatched junction bases: 12. The germline CDR1 and CDR2 sequences are MNHEY and SMNVEV (reference sequence). The length of the CDR3 is 18 residues. For the CDR3, the DNA is TGTGCCAGCAGTTTCGGGCTAGCGGTCCAGGGTTCCTACAATGAGCAGTTCTTC. Amino acids: CASSFGLAVQGSYNEQFF.

The count of this clone is one. The chain recombines TRBV27 with TRBJ1-2; 9 bases fit TRBD1. V lost 6 bases, J lost 4 bases, and 12 bases stayed unmatched. The CDR3 loop spans 16 amino acids. Germline V gene lookup returns CDR1 MNHEY and CDR2 SMNVEV (reference sequence). This CDR3 is CASRGNLQGARYGYTF. CDR3 DNA: TGTGCCAGCAGGGGGAACCTACAGGGGGCGCGCTATGGCTACACCTTC.

The genes are TRBV19 and TRBJ1-5; D unresolved. The ends were cut back, 0 bases at V and 1 base at J, with 4 bases in the middle. Per the germline V gene, CDR1 is LNHDA and CDR2 is SQIVND (reference sequence). The CDR3 length is 14 residues. CDR3 region: CASSIDISNQPQHF. CDR3 bases: TGTGCCAGTAGTATAGATATCAGCAATCAGCCCCAGCATTTT.

The chain joins TRBV19 to TRBJ2-3, with 7 bases fitting TRBD2. The germline V gene encodes CDR1 LNHDA and CDR2 SQIVND (reference sequence). The CDR3 spans 16 residues. V trimming: 7 bases; J trimming: 2 bases; junction bases outside the gene matches: 12. The CDR3 loop reads CASTRWAGALTDTQYF. For the CDR3, the DNA is TGTGCCAGTACCCGGTGGGCGGGAGCCCTCACAGATACGCAGTATTTT.

This chain joins TRBV3-1 (or the pseudogene TRBV3-2) and TRBJ1-1; a possible D gene is TRBD1 (5 bases). The germline V gene encodes CDR1 LGHDT and CDR2 YNNKEL (reference sequence). V was pared by 5 bases and J by 4 bases, with 11 bases between. The CDR3 consists of 13 residues. The CDR3 DNA follows: TGTGCCAGCAGCGAACCTCAGGGCACTGAAGCTTTCTTT. Protein sequence: CASSEPQGTEAFF.

The V call is TRBV19, the J call TRBJ1-1; maybe TRBD1 (5 bases). The CDR3 runs 15 residues. V was shortened by 3 bases and J by 4 bases, with 15 bases between the two germline ends. Germline values: CDR1 LNHDA, CDR2 SQIVND (reference sequence). The CDR3 region has the DNA TGTGCCAGTAGTATGCAGGGCGGGGTGAGCACTGAAGCTTTCTTT. Amino acid sequence: CASSMQGGVSTEAFF.

V gene TRBV19 combines with J gene TRBJ2-3, with TRBD2 matching over 15 bases. Germline loops: CDR1 LNHDA, CDR2 SQIVND (reference sequence). Trimming removed 4 bases from V and 3 bases from J; junction bases left unmatched: 5. The CDR3 is made up of 17 amino acids. CDR3 in DNA: TGTGCCAGTAGTACCCGGACTAGCGGGAGGGCAACAGATACGCAGTATTTT. Translation gives CASSTRTSGRATDTQYF.

The V call is TRBV15, the J call TRBJ2-7, with D perhaps matching TRBD2 (5 bases). The germline V gene encodes CDR1 LNHNV and CDR2 YYDKDF (reference sequence). V was cut by 0 bases and J by 2 bases, with 11 bases left in between. This CDR3 spans 15 amino acids. CDR3 DNA sequence: TGTGCCACCAGCAGAGATGGTAGCGTGACCTACGAGCAGTACTTC. It codes for CATSRDGSVTYEQYF.

The chain uses TRBV19 and TRBJ2-3, with 7 bases that match TRBD1. Germline values: CDR1 LNHDA, CDR2 SQIVND (reference sequence). The CDR3 has 15 residues. V was pared by 4 bases and J by 2 bases, with 6 bases of the junction left unmatched. CDR3 loop: CASSKRTGSTDTQYF. DNA of the CDR3: TGTGCCAGTAGTAAAAGGACAGGATCCACAGATACGCAGTATTTT.

The rearrangement links TRBV6-5 to TRBJ1-5; no definite D call. The CDR3 loop spans 14 amino acids. Trimming took off 4 bases at V and 3 bases at J, with 10 bases between the two ends. Germline CDR1 MNHEY, CDR2 SVGAGI. CDR3 nucleotides: TGTGCCAGCAGTTCCCGAGTTTCCAATCAGCCCCAGCATTTT. This translates into CASSSRVSNQPQHF.

This chain links TRBV2 with TRBJ2-3; 9 nucleotides match TRBD1. From germline, CDR1 is SNHLY and CDR2 FYNNEI. CDR3 size: 14 residues. J was trimmed by 11 bases and V by 6 bases; bases with no gene match: 12. The CDR3 region has the DNA TGTGCCAGCAGCCCGACAGGGGGTGCCCTGGGGCAGTATTTT. As protein: CASSPTGGALGQYF.

This chain connects TRBV20-1 to TRBJ1-1; D unclear. The CDR3 covers 11 residues. The V end lost 4 bases, the J end lost 6 bases, and 9 bases lay between the germline ends. Germline CDR1 and CDR2: DFQATT and SNEGSKA (reference sequence). CDR3 coding DNA: TGCAGTGCTACTCGCGGCGCTGAAGCTTTCTTT. Amino acid sequence: CSATRGAEAFF.

The chain recombines TRBV4-2 with TRBJ2-3, with D possibly being TRBD2 (6 bases). Germline values: CDR1 LGHNA, CDR2 YNFKEQ. The V end lost 0 bases, the J end lost 3 bases, and 16 bases lay between the germline ends. The CDR3 runs to 17 residues. The CDR3, as DNA: TGTGCCAGCAGCCAAGATCTGTCCGGGAGACGAACAGATACGCAGTATTTT. As protein: CASSQDLSGRRTDTQYF.

V gene TRBV5-6 combines with J gene TRBJ2-7; 12 positions match TRBD2. J gave up 5 bases and V 4 bases, and 4 bases lay outside the gene matches. This CDR3 has 14 residues. CDR1 SGHDT and CDR2 YYEEEE come from the germline V gene. This chain's CDR3 is CASSDTSGRHEQYF. The CDR3 DNA is TGTGCCAGCAGCGACACTAGCGGGAGGCACGAGCAGTACTTC.

This clone was recorded once. The chain links TRBV10-1 to TRBJ2-2; no clear D. Germline CDR1 is WNHNN and CDR2 is SYGVQD (reference sequence). CDR3 length equals 12 residues. Trimming removed 4 bases from V and 2 bases from J, with 2 bases in between. CDR3 protein: CASSANTGELFF. The CDR3 DNA follows: TGCGCCAGCAGTGCAAACACCGGGGAGCTGTTTTTT.